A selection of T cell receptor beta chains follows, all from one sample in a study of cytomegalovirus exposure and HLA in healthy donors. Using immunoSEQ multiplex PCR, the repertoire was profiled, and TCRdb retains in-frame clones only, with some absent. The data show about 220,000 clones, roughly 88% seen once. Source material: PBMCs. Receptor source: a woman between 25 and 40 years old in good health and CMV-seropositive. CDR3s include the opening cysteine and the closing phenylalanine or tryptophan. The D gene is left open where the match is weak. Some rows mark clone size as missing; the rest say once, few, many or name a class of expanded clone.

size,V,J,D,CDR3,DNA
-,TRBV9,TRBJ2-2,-,CASSVGLGTGEPFF,-
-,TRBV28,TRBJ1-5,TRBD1,CASSWDRGSNQPQHF,TGTGCCAGCAGTTGGGACAGGGGGAGCAATCAGCCCCAGCATTTT
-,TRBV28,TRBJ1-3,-,CASSLRDNGNTIYF,TGTGCCAGCAGTTTGAGGGATAATGGAAACACCATATATTTT
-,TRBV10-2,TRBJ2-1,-,CASGRVGSYNEQFF,TGCGCCAGCGGAAGGGTCGGCTCCTACAATGAGCAGTTCTTC
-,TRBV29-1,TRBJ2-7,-,CSVMARATAREQYF,TGCAGCGTAATGGCCAGGGCGACCGCCAGGGAGCAGTACTTC
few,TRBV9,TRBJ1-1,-,CASSVGGTEAFF,TGTGCCAGCAGCGTAGGGGGGACTGAAGCTTTCTTT
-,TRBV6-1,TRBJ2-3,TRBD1,CATEEDRASTDTQYF,TGTGCCACCGAGGAGGACAGGGCAAGCACAGATACGCAGTATTTT
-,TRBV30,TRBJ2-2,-,CAWSVPDLNTGELFF,TGTGCCTGGAGTGTTCCCGATTTGAACACCGGGGAGCTGTTTTTT
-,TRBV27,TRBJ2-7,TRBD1,CASSLGQGYHEQYF,TGTGCCAGCAGTTTAGGACAGGGGTACCACGAGCAGTACTTC
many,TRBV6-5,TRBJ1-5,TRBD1,CASSHTGQLNQPQHF,TGTGCCAGCAGCCATACGGGACAGTTAAATCAGCCCCAGCATTTT
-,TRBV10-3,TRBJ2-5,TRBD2,CAIGRDGVRETQYF,TGTGCCATCGGGAGGGATGGGGTCCGAGAGACCCAGTACTTC
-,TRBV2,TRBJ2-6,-,CASRKDSGANVLTF,TGTGCCAGTAGGAAGGACTCTGGGGCCAACGTCCTGACTTTC
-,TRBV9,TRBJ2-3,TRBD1,CASSDPGTGDQDTQYF,TGTGCCAGCAGCGACCCCGGGACAGGGGACCAAGATACGCAGTATTTT
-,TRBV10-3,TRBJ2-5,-,CAIRDVERGGETQYF,TGTGCCATCAGGGACGTCGAGAGGGGTGGAGAGACCCAGTACTTC
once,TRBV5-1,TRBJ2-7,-,CASSLVGGTDSYEQYF,TGCGCCAGCAGCTTAGTAGGGGGGACGGACTCCTACGAGCAGTACTTC
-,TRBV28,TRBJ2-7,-,CASSLSSGGADEQYF,TGTGCCAGCAGTTTATCGTCGGGGGGCGCGGACGAGCAGTACTTC
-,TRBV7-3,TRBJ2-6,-,CASSPMVAGANVLTF,TGTGCCAGCAGCCCTATGGTTGCAGGGGCCAACGTCCTGACTTTC
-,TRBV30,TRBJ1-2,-,CAWRLTGSQGYGYTF,TGTGCCTGGAGACTCACAGGGTCTCAGGGCTATGGCTACACCTTC
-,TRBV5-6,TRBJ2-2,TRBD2,CASSYSGRGTGELFF,TGTGCCAGCAGCTATAGCGGGAGGGGCACCGGGGAGCTGTTTTTT
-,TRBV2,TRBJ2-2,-,CASSAQRANTGELFF,TGTGCCAGCAGTGCTCAGCGGGCGAACACCGGGGAGCTGTTTTTT
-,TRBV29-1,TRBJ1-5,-,CSVEVGGIVMPQHF,TGCAGCGTTGAAGTCGGCGGAATTGTTATGCCCCAGCATTTT
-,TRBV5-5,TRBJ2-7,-,CASSGTWLEQYF,TGTGCCAGCAGCGGGACATGGTTGGAGCAGTACTTC
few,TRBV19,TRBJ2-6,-,CASSISGANVLTF,TGTGCCAGTAGTATCTCTGGGGCCAACGTCCTGACTTTC
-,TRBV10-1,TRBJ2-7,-,CASSHLAYEQYF,TGCGCCAGCAGCCACCTAGCGTACGAGCAGTACTTC
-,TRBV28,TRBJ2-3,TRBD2,CASRPLTSGTRSLTQYF,TGTGCCAGCAGGCCCCTGACTAGCGGGACCCGCTCATTGACGCAGTATTTT